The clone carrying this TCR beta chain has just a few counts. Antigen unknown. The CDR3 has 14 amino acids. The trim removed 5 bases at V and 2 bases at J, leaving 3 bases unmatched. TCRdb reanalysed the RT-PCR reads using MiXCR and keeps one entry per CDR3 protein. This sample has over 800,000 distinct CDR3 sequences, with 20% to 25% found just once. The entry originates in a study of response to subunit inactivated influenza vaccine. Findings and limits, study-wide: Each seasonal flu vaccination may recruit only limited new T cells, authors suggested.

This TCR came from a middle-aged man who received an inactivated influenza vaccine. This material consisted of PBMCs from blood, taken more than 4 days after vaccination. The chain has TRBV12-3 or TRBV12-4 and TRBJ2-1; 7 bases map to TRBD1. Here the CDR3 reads CASSQGEPYNEQFF. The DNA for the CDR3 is TGTGCCAGCAGTCAGGGGGAGCCCTACAATGAGCAGTTCTTC.